What follows describes a single TCR beta chain. Its antigen remains unknown. This sample was taken from a study of cytomegalovirus exposure and HLA in healthy donors. Study outcomes and limitations: A list of about 180 TCR beta chains associated with cytomegalovirus was given.

Germline-derived CDR1 and CDR2 are ENHRY and SYGVKD. The V gene lost 6 bases and the J gene lost 5 bases, with 16 bases spanning the gap. CDR3 size: 15 residues. The study ran its PCR with 60 Vbeta and 13 Jbeta primers. Libraries were prepared by immunoSEQ multiplex PCR; TCRdb keeps only in-frame clonotypes and omits some of them. The repertoire holds 170,000 or so clones, more than 65% seen once, with 5% to 7.5% in the top ten. Sequenced input: PBMCs. The V call is TRBV10-3, the J call TRBJ2-2; TRBD1 is a possible D gene (5 bases). The TCR sequence derives from a man aged 45 to 65 in good health and CMV-seropositive. CDR3 in DNA: TGTGCCATCAGGTTTGACAGCCAAGGTACCGGGGAGCTGTTTTTT. It codes for CAIRFDSQGTGELFF.